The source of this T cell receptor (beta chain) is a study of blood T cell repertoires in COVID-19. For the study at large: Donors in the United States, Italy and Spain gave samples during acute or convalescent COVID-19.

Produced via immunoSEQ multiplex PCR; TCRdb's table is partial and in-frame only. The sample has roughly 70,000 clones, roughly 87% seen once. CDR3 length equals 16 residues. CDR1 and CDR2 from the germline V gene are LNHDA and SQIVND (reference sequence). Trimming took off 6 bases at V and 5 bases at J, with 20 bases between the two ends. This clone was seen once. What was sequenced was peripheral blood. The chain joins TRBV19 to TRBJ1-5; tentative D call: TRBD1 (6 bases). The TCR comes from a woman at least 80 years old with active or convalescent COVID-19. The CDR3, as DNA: TGTGCCAGTAGCTACTTCCGTTACAGGGATGATCAGCCCCAGCATTTT. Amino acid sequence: CASSYFRYRDDQPQHF.